This T cell receptor beta chain was captured by sequencing in a study of blood T cell repertoires in COVID-19. Study in general: COVID-19 samples collected from the United States, Italy and Spain covered acute and convalescent phases. PBMCs, B-cell-depleted T cells, or T cells provided the cDNA or gDNA that made up the material.

Cohort 3 recovered donors had two negative PCRs, clearance, or symptom resolution. This CDR3 is 13 amino acids long. The germline V gene has CDR1 SEHNR and CDR2 FQNEAQ (reference sequence). The V end was cut by 11 bases, the J end by 1 base, with 14 bases between. Method: immunoSEQ multiplex PCR; TCRdb's copy keeps in-frame clones and lacks some. The sample has fewer than 400,000 clones, around nine tenths seen once. The sample consisted of PBMCs or T cells enriched from blood (not recorded which). This sequence was found in a woman aged 50 to 60 who had recovered from COVID-19. The gene calls are TRBV7-9 and TRBJ1-1; D perhaps matches TRBD1 (6 bases). CDR3 protein: CACSRTANTEAFF. CDR3 DNA: TGTGCCTGTTCACGGACAGCGAACACTGAAGCTTTCTTT.